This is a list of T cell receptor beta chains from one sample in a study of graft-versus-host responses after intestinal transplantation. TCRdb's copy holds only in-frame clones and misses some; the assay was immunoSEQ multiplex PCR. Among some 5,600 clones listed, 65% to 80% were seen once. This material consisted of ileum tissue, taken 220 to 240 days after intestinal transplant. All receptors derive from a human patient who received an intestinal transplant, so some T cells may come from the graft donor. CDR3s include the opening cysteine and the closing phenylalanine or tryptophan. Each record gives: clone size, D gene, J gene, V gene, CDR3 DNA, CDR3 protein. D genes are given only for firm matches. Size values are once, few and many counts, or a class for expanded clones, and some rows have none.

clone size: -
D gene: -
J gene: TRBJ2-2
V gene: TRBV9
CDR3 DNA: TGTGCCAGCAGCGTAGGGGGTTTGAACACCGGGGAGCTGTTTTTT
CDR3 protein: CASSVGGLNTGELFF

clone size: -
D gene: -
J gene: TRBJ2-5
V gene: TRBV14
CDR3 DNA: TGTGCCAGCAGCCAAGGGACGAAGGAGACCCAGTACTTC
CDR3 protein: CASSQGTKETQYF

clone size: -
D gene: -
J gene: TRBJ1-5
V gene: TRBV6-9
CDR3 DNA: TGTGCCAGCAGCCTTTGGGGGGACGGAAATCAGCCCCAGCATTTT
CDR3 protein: CASSLWGDGNQPQHF

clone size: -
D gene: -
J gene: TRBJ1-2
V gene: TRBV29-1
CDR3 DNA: TGCAGCGTACACAATACAGGGACGGATGGCTACACCTTC
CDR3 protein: CSVHNTGTDGYTF

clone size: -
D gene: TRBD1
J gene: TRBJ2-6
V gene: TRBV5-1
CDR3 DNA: TGCGCCAGCAGCTTGGATCCAGGGGGTTCAGGGGCCAACGTCCTGACTTTC
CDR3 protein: CASSLDPGGSGANVLTF

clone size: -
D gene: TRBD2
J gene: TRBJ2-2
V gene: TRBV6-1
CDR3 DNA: TGTGCCAGCAGGGAAGCGGCGGGGGGGTATTTCGGGGAGCTGTTTTTT
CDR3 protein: CASREAAGGYFGELFF

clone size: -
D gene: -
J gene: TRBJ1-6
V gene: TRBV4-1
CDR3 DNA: TGCGCCAGCAGCCAAGAGCTACAAGGGAGCTCCTATAATTCACCCCTCCACTTT
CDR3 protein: CASSQELQGSSYNSPLHF

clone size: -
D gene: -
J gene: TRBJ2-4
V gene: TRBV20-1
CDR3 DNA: TGCAGTGCTCCTATCGGGTTACCCGAGTACTTC
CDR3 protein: CSAPIGLPEYF

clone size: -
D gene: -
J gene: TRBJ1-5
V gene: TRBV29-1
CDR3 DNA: TGCAGCGCCGGAGGGCAGGATCAGCCCCAGCATTTT
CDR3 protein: CSAGGQDQPQHF

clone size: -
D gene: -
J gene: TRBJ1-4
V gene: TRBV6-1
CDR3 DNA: TGTGCCAGCAGTGGGGCACCGAATGAAAAACTGTTTTTT
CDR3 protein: CASSGAPNEKLFF

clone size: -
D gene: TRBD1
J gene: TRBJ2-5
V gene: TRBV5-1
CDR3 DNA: TGCGCCAGCAGCCCGCCCCAGGGTGCAGGGGGCGAGACCCAGTACTTC
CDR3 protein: CASSPPQGAGGETQYF

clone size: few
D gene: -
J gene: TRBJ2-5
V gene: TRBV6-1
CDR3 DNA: TGTGCCAGCAGTGAGTGGGAGACCCAGTACTTC
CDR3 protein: CASSEWETQYF

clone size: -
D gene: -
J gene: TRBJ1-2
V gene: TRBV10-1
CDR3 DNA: TGCGCCAGCAGTGACCGGATGAGTGGCTACACCTTC
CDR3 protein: CASSDRMSGYTF

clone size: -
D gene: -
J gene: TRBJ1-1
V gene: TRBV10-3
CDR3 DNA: TGTGCCATCAGTGAGGAAGGACTCACTGAAGCTTTCTTT
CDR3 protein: CAISEEGLTEAFF

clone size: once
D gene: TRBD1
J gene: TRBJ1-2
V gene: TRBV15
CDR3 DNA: TGTGCCACCAGCACCCTAACGGGACAGGGGGCCCGGGGCTATGGCTACACCTTC
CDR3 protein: CATSTLTGQGARGYGYTF

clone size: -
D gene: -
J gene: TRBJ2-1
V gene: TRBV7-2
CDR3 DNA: TGTGCCAGCAGCCGGACACTAGTCAACTCCTACAATGAGCAGTTCTTC
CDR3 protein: CASSRTLVNSYNEQFF

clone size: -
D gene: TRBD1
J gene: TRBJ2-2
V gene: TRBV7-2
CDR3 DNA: TGTGCCAGCAGCCCACCCGGGACAGGGGTTTCCGGGGAGCTGTTTTTT
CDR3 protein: CASSPPGTGVSGELFF

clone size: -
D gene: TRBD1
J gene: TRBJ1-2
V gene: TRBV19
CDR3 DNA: TGTGCCAGTAGTTCACGAACAGGGGGCGGCTATGGCTACACCTTC
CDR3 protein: CASSSRTGGGYGYTF

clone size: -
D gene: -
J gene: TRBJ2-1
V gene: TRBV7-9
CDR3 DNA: TGTGCCAGCAGCTTACCCAGCAATGAGCAGTTCTTC
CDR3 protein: CASSLPSNEQFF

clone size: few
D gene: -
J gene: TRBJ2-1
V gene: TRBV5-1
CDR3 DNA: TGCGCCAGCAGCTTGTATAATGAGCAGTTCTTC
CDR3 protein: CASSLYNEQFF

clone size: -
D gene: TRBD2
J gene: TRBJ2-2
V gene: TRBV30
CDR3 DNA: TGTGCCTGGAGAGGAGGGACTAGCGACGGCGGGGAGCTGTTTTTT
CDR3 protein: CAWRGGTSDGGELFF

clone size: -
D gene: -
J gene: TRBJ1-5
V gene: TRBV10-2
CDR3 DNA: TGCGCCAGACTCAAATACCCGATCAGCAATCAGCCCCAGCATTTT
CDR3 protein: CARLKYPISNQPQHF

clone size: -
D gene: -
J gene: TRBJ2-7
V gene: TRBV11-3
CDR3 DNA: TGTGCCAGCAGCTCACAGGGCTACGAGCAGTACTTC
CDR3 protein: CASSSQGYEQYF

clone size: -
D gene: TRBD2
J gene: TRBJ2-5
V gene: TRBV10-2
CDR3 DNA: TGCGCCAGCAGTGGGCAGGGACTACGGGAGACCCAGTACTTC
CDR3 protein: CASSGQGLRETQYF

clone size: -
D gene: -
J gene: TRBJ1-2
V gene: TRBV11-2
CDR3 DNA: TGTGCCAGCAGCTTAGAAGAGGCTCCTAACTATGGCTACACCTTC
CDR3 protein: CASSLEEAPNYGYTF

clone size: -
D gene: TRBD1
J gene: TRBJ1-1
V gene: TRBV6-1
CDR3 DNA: TGTGCCAGCAGGAACCCGACAGGGGGGAGTGAAGCTTTCTTT
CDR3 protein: CASRNPTGGSEAFF

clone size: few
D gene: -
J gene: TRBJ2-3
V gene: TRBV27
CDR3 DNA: TGTGCCAGCAGTTTAAATACTAAGGGCACAGATACGCAGTATTTT
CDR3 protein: CASSLNTKGTDTQYF

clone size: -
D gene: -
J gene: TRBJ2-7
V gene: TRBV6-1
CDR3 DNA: TGTGCCACGGTAACGGGATCCTATTACGAGCAGTACTTC
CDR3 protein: CATVTGSYYEQYF

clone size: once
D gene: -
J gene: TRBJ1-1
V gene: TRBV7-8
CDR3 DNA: TGTGCCAGCAGCTTAGCTCACCCGGGGGTGAACACTGAAGCTTTCTTT
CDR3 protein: CASSLAHPGVNTEAFF

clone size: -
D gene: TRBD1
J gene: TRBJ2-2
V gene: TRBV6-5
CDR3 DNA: TGTGCCAGCAGTTACTCGAATCGGGACAGGGCCGGGGAGCTGTTTTTT
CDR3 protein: CASSYSNRDRAGELFF

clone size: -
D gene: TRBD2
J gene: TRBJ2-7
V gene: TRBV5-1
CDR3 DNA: TGCGCCAGCAGCTTGGGCCTCGCGGGGGGGTTGGTATCCTACGAGCAGTACTTC
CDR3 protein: CASSLGLAGGLVSYEQYF

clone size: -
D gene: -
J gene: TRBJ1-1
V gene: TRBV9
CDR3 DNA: TGTGCCAGCAGCGAAGACGCCTACACTGAAGCTTTCTTT
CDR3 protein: CASSEDAYTEAFF

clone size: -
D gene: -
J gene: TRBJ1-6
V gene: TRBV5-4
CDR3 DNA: TGCGCCAGCAGCTTGGACAGCTCGAATTCACCCCTCCACTTT
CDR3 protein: CASSLDSSNSPLHF

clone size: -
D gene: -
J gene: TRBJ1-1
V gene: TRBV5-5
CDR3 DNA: TGTGCCAGCAGCTCGAGCCGAGGGCCTCACACTGAAGCTTTCTTT
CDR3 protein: CASSSSRGPHTEAFF

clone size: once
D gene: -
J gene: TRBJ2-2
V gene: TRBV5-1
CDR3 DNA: TGCGCCAGCAGCCAGCCGACAATCACCGGGGAGCTGTTTTTT
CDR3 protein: CASSQPTITGELFF

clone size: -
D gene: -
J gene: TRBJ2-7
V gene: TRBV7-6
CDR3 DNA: TGTGCCAGCAGCTTAGGACATTTCTACGAGCAGTACTTC
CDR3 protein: CASSLGHFYEQYF

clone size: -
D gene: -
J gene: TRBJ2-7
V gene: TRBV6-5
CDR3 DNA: TGTGCCAGCAGTCCCCCTACAGGCTACGAGCAGTACTTC
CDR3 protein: CASSPPTGYEQYF

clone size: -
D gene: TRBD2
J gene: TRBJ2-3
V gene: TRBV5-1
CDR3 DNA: TGCGCCAGCAGCTTGGCCGGGCTAGCGGGGGGCACAGATACGCAGTATTTT
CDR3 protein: CASSLAGLAGGTDTQYF

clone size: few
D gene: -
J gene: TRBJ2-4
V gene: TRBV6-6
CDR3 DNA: TGTGCCAGCAGTTACACCCTTGACATTCAGTACTTC
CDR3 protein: CASSYTLDIQYF

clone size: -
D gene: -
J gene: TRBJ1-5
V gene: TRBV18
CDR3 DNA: TGTGCCAGCTCACCGGGCTCCGCGAATCAGCCCCAGCATTTT
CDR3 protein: CASSPGSANQPQHF

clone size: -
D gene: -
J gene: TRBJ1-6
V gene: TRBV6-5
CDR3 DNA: TGTGCCAGCGGGGGGTTTAATTCACCCCTCCACTTT
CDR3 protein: CASGGFNSPLHF